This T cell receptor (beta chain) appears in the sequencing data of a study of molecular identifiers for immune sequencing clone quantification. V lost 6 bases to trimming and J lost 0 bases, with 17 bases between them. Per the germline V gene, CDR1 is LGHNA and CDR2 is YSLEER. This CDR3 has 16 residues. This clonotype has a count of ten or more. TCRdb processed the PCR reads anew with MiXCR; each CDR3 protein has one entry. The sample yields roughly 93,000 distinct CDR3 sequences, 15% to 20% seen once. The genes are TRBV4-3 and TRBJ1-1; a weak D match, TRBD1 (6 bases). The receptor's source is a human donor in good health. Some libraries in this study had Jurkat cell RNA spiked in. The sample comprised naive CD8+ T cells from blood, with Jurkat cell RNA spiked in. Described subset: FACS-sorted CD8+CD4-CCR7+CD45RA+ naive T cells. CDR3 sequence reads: CASRPRRGDMNTEAFF. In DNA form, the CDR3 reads TGCGCCAGCAGACCCCGGCGGGGGGACATGAACACTGAAGCTTTCTTT.